This entry lists 15 T cell receptor beta chains sequenced from one sample in a study of T-cell memory formation after mild COVID-19. TCRdb used MiXCR to reprocess the 5' RACE reads, holding one entry per CDR3 protein. The sample records about 470,000 distinct CDR3 sequences, around a quarter being singletons. Sequenced sample: PBMCs or a T cell subset sorted from them (not recorded which). These TCRs come from an adult woman who had mild COVID-19 (a few samples of this study predate the infection). Cell type and time point are not known.

This clonotype was seen a handful of times. The V gene is TRBV6-2 or TRBV6-3, the J gene TRBJ2-7, with TRBD2 matching over 9 bases. The CDR3 is made up of 14 amino acids. Germline CDR1 is MNHEY and CDR2 is SVGEGT. J lost 2 bases, V lost 6 bases, and 5 bases had no gene match. This CDR3 is CASRVSGSPYEQYF. The CDR3 DNA is TGTGCCAGCAGGGTTAGCGGGAGTCCCTACGAGCAGTACTTC.

In this sample, this clonotype turned up a few times. The chain couples TRBV6-6 to TRBJ2-4; D is perhaps TRBD2 (6 bases). The CDR3 runs to 16 residues. Trimming stripped 7 bases from V and 2 bases from J, with 18 bases between. The germline CDR1 and CDR2 sequences are MNHNY and SVGAGI (reference sequence). The CDR3 loop is CASNAPGGGTKNIQYF. The CDR3 DNA reads as TGTGCCAGCAACGCTCCCGGGGGAGGAACCAAAAACATTCAGTACTTC.

The CDR3 sequence is CASSSLSGVEAFF. The CDR3 DNA is TGTGCCAGCAGCTCCCTGTCGGGGGTCGAAGCTTTCTTT. The chain recombines TRBV5-6 with TRBJ1-1; possibly TRBD1 for D (5 bases). Germline CDR1 is SGHDT and CDR2 is YYEEEE. The CDR3 covers 13 residues. Trimming cost V 3 bases and J 8 bases, with 14 bases left between them.

This rearrangement joins TRBV19 to TRBJ1-5, with a possible D match to TRBD1 (5 bases). Trimming removed 3 bases from V and 2 bases from J, with 17 bases in between. The CDR3 has 17 amino acids. Germline V gene lookup returns CDR1 LNHDA and CDR2 SQIVND (reference sequence). CDR3 protein: CASSMGASEGRNQPQHF. CDR3 bases: TGTGCCAGTAGTATGGGTGCCTCGGAGGGACGCAATCAGCCCCAGCATTTT.

This clonotype has a handful of counts. The chain couples TRBV3-1 to TRBJ2-7, with 11 positions matching TRBD2. J lost 2 bases, V lost 4 bases, and 4 bases had no gene match. The V gene's germline CDR1 is LGHDT and CDR2 YNNKEL (reference sequence). CDR3 size: 15 residues. CDR3 in DNA: TGTGCCAGCAGCCCATCTAGCGGGGGGACCTACGAGCAGTACTTC. It encodes CASSPSSGGTYEQYF.

This clonotype has at least ten counts. The V gene is TRBV20-1, the J gene TRBJ1-4; D gene ambiguous. CDR1 DFQATT and CDR2 SNEGSKA come from the germline V gene (reference sequence). The CDR3 runs to 12 residues. The V and J ends lost 2 bases and 5 bases respectively, with 6 bases between them. Here the CDR3 DNA reads TGCAGTGCTAGACAGAAGAATGAAAAACTGTTTTTT. It yields the protein CSARQKNEKLFF.

The rearrangement links TRBV30 to TRBJ2-7; possibly TRBD1 for D (6 bases). The CDR3 spans 13 residues. V was clipped by 2 bases and J by 5 bases, with 13 bases between them. Germline V gene sequence: CDR1 GTSNPN, CDR2 SVGIG (reference sequence). CDR3 in DNA: TGTGCCTGGAGTAGAACAGGGAGCCACGAGCAGTACTTC. Residues: CAWSRTGSHEQYF.

The chain has TRBV4-3 and TRBJ2-1; 13 bases fit TRBD2. Germline loops: CDR1 LGHNA, CDR2 YSLEER. This CDR3 is 16 amino acids long. J lost 9 bases, V lost 1 base, and 6 bases had no gene match. CDR3 residues: CASSQGTSGSIGEQFF. Here the CDR3 DNA reads TGCGCCAGCAGCCAAGGGACTAGCGGGAGTATAGGTGAGCAGTTCTTC.

The chain couples TRBV6-1 to TRBJ1-2; D uncertain. CDR1 and CDR2 (germline): MNHNS, SASEGT. The V end was cut by 3 bases, the J end by 5 bases, with 13 bases between. The CDR3 is made up of 14 amino acids. The CDR3 coding sequence is TGTGCCAGCAGTGAGACCGGGCCTCGGTATGGCTACACCTTC. Encoded protein: CASSETGPRYGYTF.

This clonotype came up a few times. The rearrangement joins TRBV7-9 to TRBJ2-3; D gene unclear. Germline V gives CDR1 SEHNR, CDR2 FQNEAQ (reference sequence). This CDR3 region has 15 residues. Trimming took off 1 base at V and 4 bases at J, with 12 bases between the two ends. Here the CDR3 reads CASSLDLGSADTQYF. The DNA for the CDR3 is TGTGCCAGCAGCTTAGACTTAGGATCTGCAGATACGCAGTATTTT.

This clonotype turned up a few times. This chain joins TRBV10-3 and TRBJ2-7, with D maybe TRBD2 (6 bases). Trimming left V 4 bases short and J 4 bases short, with 8 bases between. The germline V gene encodes CDR1 ENHRY and CDR2 SYGVKD. The CDR3 is made up of 12 amino acids. This CDR3 is CAISASGYEQYF. The CDR3 nucleotides read TGTGCCATCAGTGCCAGCGGGTACGAGCAGTACTTC.

This clonotype came up many times. The chain joins TRBV7-8 to TRBJ2-7, with 8 bases identical to TRBD2. In germline, CDR1 is SGHVS, CDR2 FQNEAQ. The junction had 5 bases not matched to a gene; V was cut back by 1 base and J by 0 bases. This CDR3 is 16 amino acids long. CDR3 sequence reads: CASSLGLAGSSYEQYF. As DNA, the CDR3 is TGTGCCAGCAGCTTAGGGTTAGCGGGGAGCTCCTACGAGCAGTACTTC.

This clonotype turned up a few times. The rearrangement joins TRBV29-1 to TRBJ1-2; no firm D call. The CDR3 sequence is 12 residues long. Trimming took 6 bases from V and 1 from J, leaving 9 bases between them. Looked up from germline, CDR1 is SQVTM and CDR2 is ANQGSEA. The chain's CDR3 is CSVQRGNYGYTF. The CDR3 nucleotides read TGCAGCGTCCAACGGGGTAACTATGGCTACACCTTC. The whole variable domain, filled in from reference TRBV29-1 and TRBJ1-2, reads SAVISQKPSRDICQRGTSLTIQCQVDSQVTMMFWYRQQPGQSLTLIATANQGSEATYESGFVIDKFPISRPNLTFSTLTVSNMSPEDSSIYLCSVQRGNYGYTFGSGTRLTVV.

V and J are TRBV24-1 and TRBJ2-3; 11 bases are a match to TRBD2. This CDR3 spans 20 amino acids. CDR1 KGHDR and CDR2 SFDVKD come from the germline V gene. Trimming took 4 bases from V and 4 from J; bases not matched to a gene: 18. Here the CDR3 reads CATSEPHRPGTSGTPDTQYF. DNA for the CDR3: TGTGCCACCAGTGAGCCTCACCGTCCCGGGACTAGCGGTACTCCAGATACGCAGTATTTT.

The CDR3 is CASSVLTNTGELFF. CDR3 bases: TGTGCCAGCAGCGTATTAACGAACACCGGGGAGCTGTTTTTT. The V and J genes are TRBV7-8 and TRBJ2-2, with D hard to call. Trimming took off 5 bases at V and 0 bases at J, with 7 bases between the two ends. This CDR3 comprises 14 residues. Per germline, CDR1 SGHVS and CDR2 FQNEAQ.